This T cell receptor (beta chain) was identified during a study of shared clonotypes between healthy human individuals. On the study more broadly: The people who gave samples were a couple of women and a few men aged 18 to 49.

Overall study results and limits: Investigators collected only blood, and repertoires in tissues likely differ.

Points on this clone: Its antigen is not identified.

Sequencing was performed with immunoSEQ multiplex PCR; in TCRdb, only in-frame clones are kept and a portion is missing. Of 520,000 or so clones in the sample, 75% to 85% were seen once. What was sequenced was PBMCs. The sequence came from a woman in her thirties or forties in good health. Some clones in this sample may be carry-over from other donors' samples.

CDR3 in amino acids: CASSGQGLEAFF. DNA for the CDR3: TGTGCCAGCAGCGGACAGGGTCTTGAGGCTTTCTTT. The chain carries TRBV7-9 and TRBJ1-1; TRBD1 aligns across 8 bases. The CDR3 is 12 amino acids. Germline assignment: CDR1 SEHNR and CDR2 FQNEAQ (reference sequence). J gave up 11 bases and V 5 bases, and 7 bases lay outside the gene matches.